This entry describes one T cell receptor beta chain. Its antigen is not known. This sample is drawn from a study of T cell responses to AZD1222 COVID-19 vaccine. Study-wide points: Spike-spanning, vaccine-associated CD4 TCRs were dominant at 160-218 and 743-854. There were mostly white British donors and more females than males, and clonal diversity was possibly underestimated. Baseline seropositivity characterized only a handful of AZD1222 recipients.

V lost 6 bases and J 0 bases, leaving 12 bases between the germline ends. CDR1 is MNHEY and CDR2 is SVGAGI in the germline V gene. The CDR3 totals 15 residues. This table comes from immunoSEQ multiplex PCR, and its TCRdb copy is limited to in-frame clones, with some not included. The data show 110,000 to 150,000 clones, with over 90% seen just once and just over 5% held by the top ten. The origin of this receptor is an adult in good health. Sample: peripheral blood, taken on day 0 of AZD1222 vaccination. The V gene is TRBV6-5, the J gene TRBJ1-5, with D perhaps TRBD1 (5 bases). As DNA, the CDR3 is TGTGCCAGCAGCGCAGGGCTCTATAGCAATCAGCCCCAGCATTTT. The encoded protein is CASSAGLYSNQPQHF.